These 9 T cell receptor beta chains came from one sample sequenced in a study of regulatory and conventional T cells in breast cancer. MiXCR was run by TCRdb on the PCR reads, yielding one entry per CDR3 protein. The sample records more than 15,000 distinct CDR3 sequences, 25% to 40% being singletons. The sample taken for sequencing was conventional T cells from blood. All receptors derive from a female donor in good health.

This clonotype was seen more than once but under ten times. The chain uses TRBV5-1 and TRBJ2-1; D might be TRBD1 (6 bases). Trimming shortened V by 0 bases and J by 5 bases, and 9 bases separated the two germline ends. CDR1 SGHRS and CDR2 YFSETQ come from the germline V gene. CDR3 length equals 14 residues. DNA of the CDR3: TGCGCCAGCAGCTTGGGTGACAGGCACAATGAGCAGTTCTTC. Translation gives CASSLGDRHNEQFF.

V and J are TRBV5-4 and TRBJ1-3; D uncertain. The CDR3 length is 12 residues. Trimming shortened V by 4 bases and J by 4 bases, and 6 bases separated the two germline ends. Germline loops: CDR1 SGHNT, CDR2 YYREEE (reference sequence). CDR3 region: CASSGDGNTIYF. CDR3 DNA sequence: TGTGCCAGCAGCGGAGACGGAAACACCATATATTTT.

In its sample, this clonotype was seen many times. The chain employs TRBV11-3 and TRBJ2-1, with 7 bases aligning to TRBD1. The germline V gene has CDR1 SGHNT and CDR2 YENEEA. V gave up 5 bases and J gave up 5 bases; unmatched junction bases: 6. The CDR3 covers 14 residues. For the CDR3, the DNA is TGTGCCAGCAGCCGACGACAGGGCGACAATGAGCAGTTCTTC. Translating it yields CASSRRQGDNEQFF.

Worth noting for this clonotype: Mismatch with germline at one junction end may stem from a read error. J is TRBJ1-2 and V is TRBV6-2 or TRBV6-3; tentative D call: TRBD1 (6 bases). The CDR3 spans 19 residues. Per germline, CDR1 MNHEY and CDR2 SVGEGT. CDR3 sequence reads: CASSYTKGQLVGRPSLYTF. CDR3 nucleotides: TGTGCTAGCAGTTACACTAAAGGACAGCTCGTGGGGAGGCCCTCCCTATACACCTTC.

In its sample, this clonotype was seen a few times. The chain uses TRBV5-1 and TRBJ1-1, with D perhaps matching TRBD1 (6 bases). The CDR3 spans 15 residues. Germline V gives CDR1 SGHRS, CDR2 YFSETQ. Trimming took off 3 bases at V and 5 bases at J, with 17 bases between the two ends. The CDR3 DNA sequence: TGCGCCAGCAGCTCCCAAGGGGGGGCGTTAACTGAAGCTTTCTTT. Amino acid sequence: CASSSQGGALTEAFF.

This clonotype has more than one count but fewer than ten. The chain is built from TRBV14 and TRBJ2-1, with a tentative D call TRBD2 (6 bases). From germline, CDR1 is SGHDN and CDR2 FVKESK. CDR3 length equals 16 residues. The V end lost 4 bases, the J end lost 9 bases, and 22 bases lay between the germline ends. As DNA, the CDR3 is TGTGCCAGCAGCCCTGGCGGGGTCGGAGTAGGCGGTGAGCAGTTCTTC. Protein product: CASSPGGVGVGGEQFF.

This clonotype is categorized as medium-sized. This chain connects TRBV29-1 to TRBJ1-1; D unresolved. CDR1 is SQVTM and CDR2 is ANQGSEA in the germline V gene. The length of the CDR3 is 14 residues. The V end lost 0 bases, the J end lost 1 base, and 9 bases lay between the germline ends. In nucleotides, the CDR3 is TGCAGCGTTGAAGACGTCCCCGCGAACACTGAAGCTTTCTTT. This gives the protein CSVEDVPANTEAFF.

This clonotype rates as medium-sized. The V and J genes are TRBV2 and TRBJ2-6, with 11 bases aligning to TRBD2. There are 17 residues in the CDR3. The junction had 5 bases not matched to a gene; V was cut back by 7 bases and J by 0 bases. Germline CDR1 reads SNHLY; CDR2 reads FYNNEI. This chain's CDR3 is CASNTGTSGSGANVLTF. DNA of the CDR3: TGTGCCAGCAACACCGGGACTAGCGGCTCTGGGGCCAACGTCCTGACTTTC.

This clonotype showed up just once. The genes are TRBV7-9 and TRBJ1-5; D might be TRBD1 (5 bases). This CDR3 spans 13 amino acids. V lost 4 bases to trimming and J lost 11 bases, with 15 bases between them. Germline V gene lookup returns CDR1 SEHNR and CDR2 FQNEAQ (reference sequence). CDR3 nucleotide sequence: TGTGCCAGCAGCTCCGAAGCTGGGGGAACCCAGCATTTT. It yields the protein CASSSEAGGTQHF.